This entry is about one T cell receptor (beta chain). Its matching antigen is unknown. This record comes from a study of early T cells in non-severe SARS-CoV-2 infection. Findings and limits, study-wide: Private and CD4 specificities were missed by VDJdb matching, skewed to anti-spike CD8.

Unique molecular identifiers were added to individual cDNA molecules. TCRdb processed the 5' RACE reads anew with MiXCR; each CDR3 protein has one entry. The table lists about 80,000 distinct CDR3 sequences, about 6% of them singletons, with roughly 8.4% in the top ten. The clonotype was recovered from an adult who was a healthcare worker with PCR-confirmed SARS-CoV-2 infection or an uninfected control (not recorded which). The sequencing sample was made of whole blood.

This CDR3 reads CSARETGLFGGYTF. The CDR3 DNA reads as TGCAGTGCTAGAGAAACAGGTCTTTTCGGTGGCTACACCTTC. V gene TRBV20-1 combines with J gene TRBJ1-2, with D possibly matching TRBD1 (5 bases). The CDR3 has 14 amino acids. Germline V gene lookup returns CDR1 DFQATT and CDR2 SNEGSKA (reference sequence). Trimming removed 0 bases from V and 7 bases from J, with 15 bases in between.